The 19 T cell receptor beta chains in this list originate from one sample, sequenced in a study of OX40 agonist ivuxolimab in advanced cancers. Method: immunoSEQ multiplex PCR; TCRdb's copy keeps in-frame clones and lacks some. The sample shows about 12,000 clones, roughly 69% of them seen only once. The starting material was CD4+ or CD8+ T cells sorted from blood, obtained in a trial of the OX40 agonist ivuxolimab. Every receptor here comes from an adult with an advanced solid tumor such as melanoma, head and neck, liver or kidney cancer.

The chain is built from TRBV6-6 and TRBJ2-1, with D hard to call. CDR3 length: 14 amino acids. Germline V lookup: CDR1 MNHNY, CDR2 SVGAGI (reference sequence). Trimming stripped 0 bases from V and 6 bases from J, with 9 bases between. This CDR3 is CASSYSPLANEQFF. CDR3 DNA: TGTGCCAGCAGTTACTCGCCCCTTGCCAATGAGCAGTTCTTC.

J is TRBJ2-3 and V is TRBV7-6, with 10 bases matching TRBD2. There are 17 residues in the CDR3. Germline V CDR1 and CDR2: SGHVS, FNYEAQ. J was trimmed by 4 bases and V by 1 base; bases with no gene match: 8. The CDR3 sequence: CASSLDPSGSGADTQYF. In nucleotides, the CDR3 is TGTGCCAGCAGCTTAGACCCTAGCGGGAGTGGCGCAGATACGCAGTATTTT.

The chain recombines TRBV7-9 with TRBJ2-1, with D perhaps being TRBD1 or TRBD2 (6 bases each). V was pared by 5 bases and J by 7 bases, with 21 bases between. Germline assignment: CDR1 SEHNR and CDR2 FQNEAQ (reference sequence). The CDR3 extends over 16 amino acids. The CDR3, as DNA: TGTGCCAGCAGCCCGAGGGGGGCAGGGGTCCTGAATGAGCAGTTCTTC. Translation: CASSPRGAGVLNEQFF.

This clone was recorded only once. The CDR3 bases are TGTGCCAGCAGTGACGACACCCTCTACGAGCAGTACTTC. This encodes CASSDDTLYEQYF. V gene TRBV2 combines with J gene TRBJ2-7; D is undetermined. V was pared by 3 bases and J by 3 bases, with 9 bases between. This CDR3 spans 13 amino acids. Germline CDR1 and CDR2: SNHLY and FYNNEI. The entire variable domain, with the rest obtained from reference TRBV2 and TRBJ2-7, is as follows: EPEVTQTPSHQVTQMGQEVILRCVPISNHLYFYWYRQILGQKVEFLVSFYNNEISEKSEIFDDQFSVERPDGSNFTLKIRSTKLEDSAMYFCASSDDTLYEQYFGPGTRLTVT.

This chain joins TRBV7-6 and TRBJ1-2; D gene ambiguous. V was clipped by 10 bases and J by 4 bases, with 13 bases between them. The CDR3 runs to 12 residues. Germline CDR1 reads SGHVS; CDR2 reads FNYEAQ. The CDR3 DNA reads as TGTGCCACCTCGACGCCTACCTATGGCTACACCTTC. This gives the protein CATSTPTYGYTF.

This chain links TRBV4-1 with TRBJ1-1; D is undetermined. With 1 base removed from V and 6 bases from J, the gap between germline ends came to 9 bases. The CDR3 is 13 amino acids. In germline, CDR1 is MGHRA, CDR2 YSYEKL. The CDR3 spells CASSQALSPEAFF. CDR3 nucleotide sequence: TGCGCCAGCAGCCAAGCCCTTAGCCCTGAAGCTTTCTTT.

The chain employs TRBV11-3 and TRBJ2-5; D gene unclear. Between the trimmed V and J ends, which lost 1 base and 3 bases, there was a span of 3 bases. Germline V gene sequence: CDR1 SGHNT, CDR2 YENEEA. This CDR3 is built from 12 residues. CDR3 nucleotides: TGTGCCAGCAGCTTAGGGGAAGAGACCCAGTACTTC. Residues: CASSLGEETQYF.

The V and J genes are TRBV4-3 and TRBJ2-2; D not resolved. Germline CDR1 LGHNA, CDR2 YSLEER. Between the trimmed V and J ends, which lost 0 bases and 6 bases, there was a span of 17 bases. The CDR3 length is 17 residues. The CDR3 DNA follows: TGCGCCAGCAGCCAAGATAACTATCAGACTTCAGCCGGGGAGCTGTTTTTT. Encoded protein: CASSQDNYQTSAGELFF.

The gene calls are TRBV5-1 and TRBJ1-1; D is possibly TRBD1 (5 bases). This CDR3 is built from 16 residues. In germline, CDR1 is SGHRS, CDR2 YFSETQ. The ends were cut back, 3 bases at V and 4 bases at J, with 19 bases in the middle. The CDR3 nucleotides read TGCGCCAGCAGCTCCCCCGACTACAGGTTGGGCACTGAAGCTTTCTTT. Translation: CASSSPDYRLGTEAFF.

The chain is built from TRBV14 and TRBJ2-7; 10 bases fit TRBD2. The CDR3 covers 16 residues. Losses at the gene ends were 0 bases for V and 6 bases for J; bases not matched to a gene: 8. Germline V gives CDR1 SGHDN, CDR2 FVKESK. CDR3: CASSQDPVAGGLEQYF. The CDR3 DNA reads TGTGCCAGCAGCCAAGATCCGGTAGCGGGAGGTCTCGAGCAGTACTTC.

The chain links TRBV6-6 to TRBJ2-1; 8 bases are shared with TRBD2. The ends lost 2 bases at V and 7 bases at J; junction bases unmatched: 7. The CDR3 has 15 residues. Germline lookup yields CDR1 MNHNY and CDR2 SVGAGI (reference sequence). The CDR3 nucleotides are TGTGCCAGCAGTTACCGGGGGGGTCTGGCGAATGAGCAGTTCTTC. Encoded protein: CASSYRGGLANEQFF.

In this sample, this clone turned up a few times. The rearrangement joins TRBV5-6 to TRBJ2-2; the D gene could be TRBD1 or TRBD2 (7 bases each). Per the germline V gene, CDR1 is SGHDT and CDR2 is YYEEEE. This CDR3 is built from 16 residues. V lost 0 bases and J 3 bases, leaving 12 bases between the germline ends. Written as DNA, the CDR3 is TGTGCCAGCAGCTTGGCGCCAGGGGGGGACACCGGGGAGCTGTTTTTT. Translation gives CASSLAPGGDTGELFF.

The gene calls are TRBV11-3 and TRBJ1-1; perhaps TRBD1 as D (5 bases). This CDR3 is 13 amino acids long. With 1 base removed from V and 5 bases from J, the gap between germline ends came to 8 bases. Germline CDR1 and CDR2: SGHNT and YENEEA. As DNA, the CDR3 is TGTGCCAGCAGCTTAGCCAGGGCGACTGAAGCTTTCTTT. This encodes CASSLARATEAFF.

By sample share, this clone is medium-sized. This CDR3 is CASSFSGSYEQYF. CDR3 nucleotides: TGTGCCAGCAGCTTTAGCGGATCCTACGAGCAGTACTTC. The chain carries TRBV13 and TRBJ2-7; D may be TRBD2 (6 bases). There are 13 residues in the CDR3. Per the germline V gene, CDR1 is PRHDT and CDR2 is FYEKMQ (reference sequence). Trimming cost V 3 bases and J 1 base, with 7 bases left between them. Full variable domain (remainder filled in from reference TRBV13 and TRBJ2-7): AAGVIQSPRHLIKEKRETATLKCYPIPRHDTVYWYQQGPGQDPQFLISFYEKMQSDKGSIPDRFSAQQFSDYHSELNMSSLELGDSALYFCASSFSGSYEQYFGPGTRLTVT.

This chain connects TRBV5-6 to TRBJ2-1, with D possibly being TRBD2 (6 bases). In germline, CDR1 is SGHDT, CDR2 YYEEEE. This CDR3 is built from 16 residues. Between the trimmed V and J ends, which lost 0 bases and 3 bases, there was a span of 13 bases. CDR3: CASSLDGLAIYNEQFF. In DNA, the CDR3 is TGTGCCAGCAGCTTGGACGGGCTAGCGATCTACAATGAGCAGTTCTTC.

V is TRBV9 and J is TRBJ2-5, with unresolved D. The CDR3 sequence is 12 residues long. The germline V gene has CDR1 SGDLS and CDR2 YYNGEE. V dropped 4 bases and J dropped 4 bases, with 8 bases sitting between them. DNA for the CDR3: TGTGCCAGCAGCCCCTACGGAGAGACCCAGTACTTC. Translated, it gives CASSPYGETQYF.

This clone is a singleton in its sample. The rearrangement uses TRBV7-9 and TRBJ2-2; D gene unclear. The V gene's germline CDR1 is SEHNR and CDR2 FQNEAQ (reference sequence). This CDR3 is built from 13 residues. Trimming stripped 2 bases from V and 3 bases from J, with 4 bases between. CDR3 DNA: TGTGCCAGCAGCTTACCAGACACCGGGGAGCTGTTTTTT. As protein: CASSLPDTGELFF.

This clone ranks as medium-sized. This rearrangement joins TRBV4-2 to TRBJ2-1, with D uncertain. V lost 3 bases to trimming and J lost 4 bases, with 10 bases between them. The germline gives CDR1 LGHNA, CDR2 YNFKEQ. The CDR3 is 14 amino acids. The CDR3 nucleotides read TGTGCCAGCAGCCACCGCGAGACTTACAATGAGCAGTTCTTC. It specifies CASSHRETYNEQFF.

The V call is TRBV27, the J call TRBJ1-1; D may be TRBD1 (5 bases). Germline CDR1 reads MNHEY; CDR2 reads SMNVEV (reference sequence). This CDR3 has 14 residues. Trimming pared 5 bases from V and 7 bases from J, leaving 17 bases between. CDR3 nucleotide sequence: TGTGCCAGCAGTCCGTTGGACGGGGCAGGTGAAGCTTTCTTT. This codes for CASSPLDGAGEAFF.